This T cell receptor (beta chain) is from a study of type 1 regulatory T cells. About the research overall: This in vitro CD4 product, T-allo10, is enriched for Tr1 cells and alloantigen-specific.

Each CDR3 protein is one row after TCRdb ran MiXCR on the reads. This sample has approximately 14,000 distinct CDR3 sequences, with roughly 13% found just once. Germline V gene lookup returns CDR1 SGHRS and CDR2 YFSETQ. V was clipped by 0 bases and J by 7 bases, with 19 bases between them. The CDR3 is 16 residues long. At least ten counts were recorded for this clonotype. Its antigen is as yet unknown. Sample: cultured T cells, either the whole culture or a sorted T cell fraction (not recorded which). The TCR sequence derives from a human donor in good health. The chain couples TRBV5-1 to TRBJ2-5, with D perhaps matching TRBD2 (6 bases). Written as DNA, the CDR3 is TGCGCCAGCAGCTTGGATGGCACGGGAGTAATTGGGACCCAGTACTTC. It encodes CASSLDGTGVIGTQYF.